Presented here are 5 T cell receptor beta chains from one specimen sequenced in a study of T cell clonotyping in hematopoietic cell transplantation. Assay: immunoSEQ multiplex PCR; the TCRdb copy retains only in-frame clones and omits some. The data contain under 20,000 clones, almost 90% of them singletons. What was sequenced was peripheral blood mononuclear cells. The receptors were gathered from a man aged 50-60 years in good health. Some clones in this sample may be carry-over from other donors' samples.

V gene TRBV28 combines with J gene TRBJ1-6; TRBD1 might be the D (6 bases). CDR3 length: 15 amino acids. V gave up 8 bases and J gave up 7 bases, with 18 bases separating them. Germline assignment: CDR1 MDHEN and CDR2 SYDVKM. The CDR3 region is CASRAGGAENSPLHF. The CDR3 DNA sequence: TGTGCCAGCCGGGCTGGGGGGGCAGAAAATTCACCCCTCCACTTT.

As for this clone: The junction departs from the called germline gene at one end, perhaps through a read error. The CDR3 DNA follows: TGTGCTAGCAGCTTCAATCCGGGAAACATTCAGTACTTC. Translating it yields CASSFNPGNIQYF. The chain recombines TRBV7-7 with TRBJ2-4, with D uncertain. Germline values: CDR1 SSHAT, CDR2 FNYEAQ (reference sequence). This CDR3 region has 13 residues.

DNA for the CDR3: TGTGCCAGTAGTATAGGGGTTGGGCTCGGAAGGGGCTACACCTTC. Its translation is CASSIGVGLGRGYTF. V and J are TRBV19 and TRBJ1-2; D not resolved. Germline V gene lookup returns CDR1 LNHDA and CDR2 SQIVND (reference sequence). The CDR3 consists of 15 residues. V dropped 1 base and J dropped 8 bases, with 17 bases sitting between them. The whole variable domain, filled in from reference TRBV19 and TRBJ1-2, reads DGGITQSPKYLFRKEGQNVTLSCEQNLNHDAMYWYRQDPGQGLRLIYYSQIVNDFQKGDIAEGYSVSREKKESFPLTVTSAQKNPTAFYLCASSIGVGLGRGYTFGSGTRLTVV.

The chain employs TRBV7-2 and TRBJ2-1; 8 nucleotides line up with TRBD2. Per germline, CDR1 SGHTA and CDR2 FQGNSA. The V and J ends lost 1 base and 8 bases, in that order; junction bases with no gene match: 7. CDR3 length equals 15 residues. DNA for the CDR3: TGTGCCAGCAGCTTAGGGAGCGGGGGCTTCTATGAGCAGTTCTTC. Translated, it gives CASSLGSGGFYEQFF.

V is TRBV28 and J is TRBJ1-1; D is possibly TRBD1 (6 bases). Looked up from germline, CDR1 is MDHEN and CDR2 is SYDVKM. Deletions cut 6 bases from V and 8 bases from J, with 13 bases between. The CDR3 runs 12 residues. DNA for the CDR3: TGTGCCAGCAGCTGGACAGACCTGGAAGCTTTCTTT. It yields the protein CASSWTDLEAFF.